This T cell receptor (beta chain) was profiled in a study of T cell responses to AZD1222 COVID-19 vaccine. As for the study in general: Samples with a second dose at about 4 or about 12 weeks were pooled together.

TCRdb keeps only in-frame clones here, not all; method: immunoSEQ multiplex PCR. Seen here are around 130,000 clones, 93% observed once, and the top ten hold under 3.5%. The study's findings and limits: Clonal diversity may have been underestimated in mostly white British donors. Vaccine-associated CD4 TCRs ranged over spike, dominating at 160-218 and 743-854. Receipt of two AZD1222 doses was followed by a rise in Spike-specific TCR breadth and depth.

As concerns this clone: Its antigen remains unidentified.

The CDR3 covers 13 residues. Trimming shortened V by 4 bases and J by 7 bases, and 11 bases separated the two germline ends. Germline-derived CDR1 and CDR2 are GTSNPN and SVGIG (reference sequence). Sample: peripheral blood, taken on day 0 of AZD1222 vaccination. The TCR comes from an adult in good health. The rearrangement joins TRBV30 to TRBJ1-6; a possible D gene is TRBD1 (6 bases). CDR3 bases: TGTGCCTGGAATAAGGGGGGGAATTCACCCCTCCACTTT. It is translated as CAWNKGGNSPLHF.